This passage covers 6 T cell receptor beta chains from one sample sequenced in a study of vaccination effects on CD4 cells after COVID-19. No antigen is known for these receptors. TCRdb's copy holds only in-frame clones and misses some; the assay was immunoSEQ multiplex PCR. The data contain under 35,000 clones, approximately 68% of them singletons. CD4+ T cells specific for antigen were expanded with viral peptide pools by the ViraFEST assay before sequencing. Following culture for about 11 days, CD4+ T cells were isolated. Either the mRNA-1273 or the BNT162b2 vaccine was given to participants as two doses. The specimen comprised CD4+ T cells from PBMCs cultured with SARS-CoV-2 spike peptides, sampled after COVID-19 vaccination. The receptors shown here come from a human donor who received a COVID-19 vaccine.

This clone was detected only a few times. This chain links TRBV11-2 with TRBJ2-7; TRBD1 might be the D (5 bases). The CDR3 is 14 amino acids. Germline V lookup: CDR1 SGHAT, CDR2 FQNNGV. V was trimmed by 2 bases and J by 0 bases, leaving 8 bases between them. The DNA for the CDR3 is TGTGCCAGCAGCTTAAACAGGCCCTCCTACGAGCAGTACTTC. Translating it yields CASSLNRPSYEQYF.

This chain links TRBV10-3 with TRBJ2-7; TRBD1 matches at 9 bases. CDR3 size: 12 residues. The germline gives CDR1 ENHRY, CDR2 SYGVKD. Losses at the gene ends were 10 bases for V and 4 bases for J; bases not matched to a gene: 5. CDR3 protein: CATEDRGYEQYF. DNA for the CDR3: TGTGCCACAGAAGACAGGGGGTACGAGCAGTACTTC.

J is TRBJ2-3 and V is TRBV11-2; D is unclear. Trimming took 2 bases from V and 3 from J, leaving 12 bases between them. This CDR3 has 15 amino acids. CDR1 is SGHAT, CDR2 FQNNGV, per germline. The CDR3 loop reads CASSLSAILTDTQYF. The CDR3 DNA reads TGTGCCAGCAGCTTAAGTGCCATCTTAACAGATACGCAGTATTTT.

The J gene is TRBJ1-2, the V gene TRBV5-4; D is ambiguous. V gave up 3 bases and J gave up 4 bases, with 10 bases separating them. The CDR3 extends over 13 amino acids. CDR1 is SGHNT, CDR2 YYREEE, per germline (reference sequence). The CDR3 sequence: CASSSNLGYGYTF. The DNA for the CDR3 is TGTGCCAGCAGCTCGAACTTGGGCTATGGCTACACCTTC.

The chain links TRBV7-9 to TRBJ1-2, with unresolved D. CDR1 and CDR2 (germline): SEHNR, FQNEAQ (reference sequence). This CDR3 has 15 residues. The V and J ends lost 4 bases and 1 base respectively, with 13 bases between them. In DNA form, the CDR3 reads TGTGCCAGCAGCTCCGAGACCTTCATTAACTATGGCTACACCTTC. Its translation is CASSSETFINYGYTF. Supplemented by reference TRBV7-9 and TRBJ1-2, the full variable domain reads DTGVSQNPRHKITKRGQNVTFRCDPISEHNRLYWYRQTLGQGPEFLTYFQNEAQLEKSRLLSDRFSAERPKGSFSTLEIQRTEQGDSAMYLCASSSETFINYGYTFGSGTRLTVV.

The chain combines TRBV7-2 with TRBJ1-1; 7 positions agree with TRBD1. The CDR3 length is 13 residues. V lost 3 bases and J lost 7; bases outside the gene matches: 5. The germline CDR1 and CDR2 sequences are SGHTA and FQGNSA. The CDR3 loop is CASSLTGSLEAFF. For the CDR3, the DNA is TGTGCCAGCAGCTTGACAGGGAGTCTTGAAGCTTTCTTT.